This T cell receptor beta chain was identified during a study of blood T cell repertoires in COVID-19. About the research overall: The samples span acute and convalescent COVID-19 from the United States, Italy and Spain. PBMCs, B-cell-depleted T cells, or T cells provided the cDNA or gDNA that made up the material.

Germline CDR1 and CDR2: ENHRY and SYGVKD. The CDR3 is 15 residues long. V lost 4 bases to trimming and J lost 2 bases; unmatched junction nucleotides: 4. In the original analysis: Nucleated cell number was recorded as an estimate derived from reference gene primer amplification. Here immunoSEQ multiplex PCR was the method, and the copy in TCRdb shows in-frame clones only, minus some. V, J and clone size were drawn from that table, and D and trimming were deduced from the DNA. The table lists 9,500 to 15,000 clones, around 90% of them singletons. The receptor was isolated from an older man with active COVID-19. Sequences were obtained from peripheral blood. The V call is TRBV10-3, the J call TRBJ2-3, with 9 bases identical to TRBD1. CDR3 DNA sequence: TGTGCCATCAGTGGAGGGACAGGGAACACAGATACGCAGTATTTT. Translated: CAISGGTGNTDTQYF.